A selection of T cell receptor beta chains follows, all from one sample in a study of blood T cells in healthy people across ages. TCRdb independently ran MiXCR on the 5' RACE reads; one entry per CDR3 protein. The data show around 1,000,000 distinct CDR3 sequences, around two fifths seen once. The source material was blood. The receptors derive from a young man in good health. The CDR3 runs from the conserved cysteine through the conserved F or W. The D gene is left open where the match is weak. Expanded clones get a size class; other rows say once, few or many, or leave the size out.

v_gene	abundance	len	d_gene	j_gene	CDR3aa	CDR3nt
TRBV6-5	-	15	TRBD2	TRBJ2-7	CASSSRTSGGHEQYF	TGTGCCAGCAGTTCCCGGACTAGCGGGGGCCACGAGCAGTACTTC
TRBV18	-	15	-	TRBJ1-1	CASSPMRDLSTEAFF	TGTGCCAGCTCACCGATGAGGGACCTGAGCACTGAAGCTTTCTTT
TRBV7-9	-	14	-	TRBJ2-2	CASRFRQGAGELFF	TGTGCCAGCAGATTCCGGCAGGGCGCCGGGGAGCTGTTTTTT
TRBV3-1	-	14	-	TRBJ1-2	CASSHRSGILGYTF	TGTGCCAGCAGCCATAGGTCAGGGATACTTGGCTACACCTTC
TRBV20-1	few	15	TRBD1	TRBJ2-5	CSASSGTGIVETQYF	TGCAGTGCTTCTTCCGGGACAGGGATTGTCGAGACCCAGTACTTC
TRBV30	-	14	-	TRBJ2-2	CACSGTGNTGELFF	TGTGCCTGCTCCGGGACGGGTAACACCGGGGAGCTGTTTTTT
TRBV7-3	-	13	-	TRBJ1-1	CASSLIGQTEAFF	TGTGCCAGCAGCTTAATAGGACAGACTGAAGCTTTCTTT
TRBV9	few	15	-	TRBJ1-2	CASSPGSGQPYGYTF	TGTGCCAGCAGCCCGGGAAGCGGACAGCCGTATGGCTACACCTTC
TRBV6-1	few	14	-	TRBJ2-5	CASSEAGARETQYF	TGTGCCAGCAGTGAAGCGGGTGCACGGGAGACCCAGTACTTC
TRBV20-1	few	16	-	TRBJ2-3	CSASWGGQVNTDTQYF	TGCAGTGCTAGTTGGGGGGGGCAGGTGAACACAGATACGCAGTATTTT
TRBV15	-	15	-	TRBJ2-7	CATSRERTSRYEQYF	TGTGCCACCAGCAGAGAGAGGACAAGTAGATACGAGCAGTACTTC
TRBV4-3	-	15	TRBD1	TRBJ1-1	CASSQDYRGRTEAFF	TGCGCCAGCAGCCAAGACTACAGGGGGCGAACTGAAGCTTTCTTT
TRBV24-1	-	16	TRBD1	TRBJ2-5	CATSDPARTGHNEQYF	TGTGCCACCAGTGATCCCGCTCGGACAGGACACAATGAGCAGTACTTC
TRBV7-6	-	16	-	TRBJ2-1	CASSLAGAGIYNEQFF	TGTGCCAGCAGCTTAGCTGGGGCAGGGATATACAATGAGCAGTTCTTC
TRBV14	few	15	-	TRBJ2-5	CASSQDRYRQETQYF	TGTGCCAGCAGCCAAGATCGGTACAGACAAGAGACCCAGTACTTC
TRBV20-1	many	15	-	TRBJ1-1	CRAQGQAFWNTEAFF	TGCAGGGCACAGGGTCAAGCGTTTTGGAACACTGAAGCTTTCTTT
TRBV19	few	16	-	TRBJ1-5	CASRAKSWGRNQPQHF	TGTGCCAGTAGGGCCAAATCGTGGGGACGCAATCAGCCCCAGCATTTT
TRBV6-2/TRBV6-3	-	12	TRBD1	TRBJ1-1	CASSDTGAEAFF	TGTGCCAGCAGTGATACAGGGGCTGAAGCTTTCTTT
TRBV12-3/TRBV12-4	few	14	-	TRBJ2-7	CASRERQGSYEQYF	TGTGCCAGCAGGGAGCGGCAGGGGAGTTACGAGCAGTACTTC
TRBV4-1	few	16	-	TRBJ2-5	CASSQDPGVLVETQYF	TGCGCCAGCAGCCAAGATCCCGGGGTTCTGGTGGAGACCCAGTACTTC